This T cell receptor beta chain derives from a study of cytomegalovirus exposure and HLA in healthy donors. Points on this clone: Its matching antigen is unknown.

Findings and limits, study-wide: There were under 200 TCR beta chains listed as cytomegalovirus-associated. TCR clusters originating in the first cohort tended to co-occur in the roughly 120 validation repertoires, according to a later analysis.

The data were produced by immunoSEQ multiplex PCR, yet TCRdb's version contains in-frame clones alone and is incomplete. The sample has 110,000 to 150,000 clones, around 85% seen once; the top ten hold less than 3.5%. The ends were cut back, 5 bases at V and 4 bases at J, with 15 bases in the middle. CDR3 size: 15 residues. Germline-derived CDR1 and CDR2 are SGHAT and FQNNGV. J is TRBJ2-1 and V is TRBV11-2; D might be TRBD2 (5 bases). This receptor was taken from a man aged 18-30 years in good health and CMV-seronegative. The sample comprised PBMCs. In DNA, the CDR3 is TGTGCCAGCAGCCCCATCGGTGGAGGTTACAATGAGCAGTTCTTC. Encoded protein: CASSPIGGGYNEQFF. Full variable domain (missing parts from reference TRBV11-2 and TRBJ2-1): EAGVAQSPRYKIIEKRQSVAFWCNPISGHATLYWYQQILGQGPKLLIQFQNNGVVDDSQLPKDRFSAERLKGVDSTLKIQPAKLEDSAVYLCASSPIGGGYNEQFFGPGTRLTVL.